This T cell receptor (beta chain) was observed in a study of blood T cell repertoires in COVID-19. Study as a whole: Nucleic acid was either cDNA or gDNA, and it came from T cells, B-cell-depleted T cells, or PBMCs.

Original methodology: Scientists estimated how many nucleated cells there were by amplifying reference gene primers. Some clones are missing from TCRdb's copy, which holds only in-frame ones; the method was immunoSEQ multiplex PCR. The D gene and trimming were derived from the DNA, and the V and J assignments and clone size from that table. The table lists 140,000 or so clones, about 87% of them singletons. CDR3 size: 16 residues. Germline V gives CDR1 LNHDA, CDR2 SQIVND (reference sequence). The junction had 10 bases not matched to a gene; V was cut back by 3 bases and J by 4 bases. The Seattle patients joined while their infection was active and were tracked longitudinally afterward.

The chain is built from TRBV19 and TRBJ1-2, with 8 positions matching TRBD1. The sequencing sample was made of peripheral blood. The receptor comes from a human donor with COVID-19, enrolled during active disease. The donor label of this sample is uncertain. CDR3 region: CASSIRTGTLGYGYTF. CDR3 DNA: TGTGCCAGTAGTATCAGGACAGGGACCCTGGGCTATGGCTACACCTTC.